These 4 T cell receptor beta chains share one sample of origin, sequenced in a study of blood T cell repertoires in COVID-19. Repertoires were generated with immunoSEQ multiplex PCR, while TCRdb's copy carries only in-frame clones and drops some. The table includes around 78,000 clones, less than 95% detected once. The sample was peripheral blood. The receptors come from a woman between 50 and 59 years old in a cohort sampled during active COVID-19.

J is TRBJ1-2 and V is TRBV7-9; weak D call: TRBD1 (5 bases). The CDR3 extends over 13 amino acids. Germline loops: CDR1 SEHNR, CDR2 FQNEAQ (reference sequence). Trimming pared 5 bases from V and 8 bases from J, leaving 15 bases between. The CDR3 nucleotides read TGTGCCAGCAGCCAGGACATAAAGGGAGGCTACACCTTC. Translating it yields CASSQDIKGGYTF.

This chain uses TRBV28 with TRBJ1-5, with D possibly matching TRBD1 (5 bases). Between the trimmed V and J ends, which lost 11 bases and 8 bases, there was a span of 16 bases. The CDR3 spans 12 residues. Germline V lookup: CDR1 MDHEN, CDR2 SYDVKM. CDR3 DNA: TGTGCCGGGGGGGAAAGCTTGAAGCCCCAGCATTTT. It is translated as CAGGESLKPQHF.

CDR3 sequence (DNA): TGTGCCAGCAGTCAAGCGGGAGGGAACAATGAGCAGTTCTTC. Its translation: CASSQAGGNNEQFF. This rearrangement joins TRBV7-3 to TRBJ2-1, with 10 bases identical to TRBD2. Germline assignment: CDR1 SGHTA and CDR2 FQGTGA. The trim removed 6 bases at V and 5 bases at J, leaving 4 bases unmatched. CDR3 length: 14 amino acids. The entire variable domain, with the rest obtained from reference TRBV7-3 and TRBJ2-1, is as follows: GAGVSQTPSNKVTEKGKYVELRCDPISGHTALYWYRQSLGQGPEFLIYFQGTGAADDSGLPNDRFFAVRPEGSVSTLKIQRTERGDSAVYLCASSQAGGNNEQFFGPGTRLTVL.

The V call is TRBV5-5, the J call TRBJ1-6, with 9 bases that match TRBD1. The length of the CDR3 is 13 residues. The trim removed 5 bases at V and 10 bases at J, leaving 4 bases unmatched. CDR1 and CDR2 (germline): SGHKS, YYEKEE (reference sequence). CDR3 protein: CASSTGGESPLHF. DNA for the CDR3: TGTGCCAGCAGTACAGGGGGCGAGTCACCCCTCCACTTT.